These 17 T cell receptor beta chains came from one sample sequenced in a study of T cells after yellow fever vaccination. TCRdb re-called the 5' RACE reads through MiXCR, storing one row per CDR3 protein. The sample yields nearly 550,000 distinct CDR3 sequences, approximately 21% seen once. Material: PBMCs, obtained 15 days after the yellow fever booster vaccination. Every receptor here comes from a man between 25 and 39 years old who received the YFV17D yellow fever vaccine.

This clonotype was counted between two and nine times. The chain carries TRBV20-1 and TRBJ2-7; 11 bases align to TRBD2. Germline trimming cut 0 bases from V and 4 bases from J; bases unmatched to any gene: 5. CDR3 size: 15 residues. Germline V gene sequence: CDR1 DFQATT, CDR2 SNEGSKA (reference sequence). The CDR3 spells CSAREVTSGTYEQYF. The DNA of the CDR3 is TGCAGTGCTAGAGAGGTGACTAGCGGGACTTACGAGCAGTACTTC.

This clonotype showed up just a few times. The CDR3 nucleotides are TGCAGCGTTGAGGACAGCCCGGTCACCGGGGAGCTGTTTTTT. Its protein is CSVEDSPVTGELFF. V usage is TRBV29-1 and J usage is TRBJ2-2, with D possibly being TRBD1 (6 bases). The germline V gene encodes CDR1 SQVTM and CDR2 ANQGSEA. The CDR3 runs 14 residues. Deletions cut 3 bases from V and 4 bases from J, with 12 bases between.

The chain carries TRBV7-2 and TRBJ2-1; D remains ambiguous. The CDR3 totals 12 residues. Germline CDR1 is SGHTA and CDR2 is FQGNSA. V lost 5 bases, J lost 4 bases, and 6 bases lay in between. CDR3 DNA: TGTGCCAGCAGCAAGCGTTACAATGAGCAGTTCTTC. The encoded protein is CASSKRYNEQFF.

This clonotype has a count of ten or more. The V and J genes are TRBV5-1 and TRBJ2-1; the D is unclear. CDR1 and CDR2 (germline): SGHRS, YFSETQ. The CDR3 is 12 residues long. V was clipped by 5 bases and J by 8 bases, with 11 bases between them. The CDR3 nucleotides read TGCGCCAGCAGGGTGGTTCGAGATGAGCAGTTCTTC. This translates into CASRVVRDEQFF.

The chain uses TRBV20-1 and TRBJ2-7, with D hard to call. Trimming stripped 6 bases from V and 2 bases from J, with 17 bases between. CDR3 length equals 14 residues. CDR1 DFQATT and CDR2 SNEGSKA come from the germline V gene (reference sequence). Here the CDR3 reads CSAIRVAGAYEQYF. CDR3 nucleotide sequence: TGCAGTGCCATCCGGGTAGCTGGGGCCTACGAGCAGTACTTC.

Ten or more counts support this clonotype. This chain joins TRBV5-4 and TRBJ2-2, with 10 bases aligning to TRBD2. The trim removed 5 bases at V and 5 bases at J, leaving 3 bases unmatched. Germline assignment: CDR1 SGHNT and CDR2 YYREEE (reference sequence). The CDR3 runs 14 residues. CDR3 sequence: CASSPSGRTGELFF. The CDR3 DNA reads TGTGCCAGCAGTCCTAGCGGGAGAACCGGGGAGCTGTTTTTT. The variable domain in full, completed from reference TRBV5-4 and TRBJ2-2, reads ETGVTQSPTHLIKTRGQQVTLRCSSQSGHNTVSWYQQALGQGPQFIFQYYREEENGRGNFPPRFSGLQFPNYSSELNVNALELDDSALYLCASSPSGRTGELFFGEGSRLTVL.

CDR3 loop: CASSSTARLNEQYF. DNA of the CDR3: TGCGCCAGCAGTTCGACAGCTAGGCTGAACGAGCAGTACTTC. The rearrangement joins TRBV5-1 to TRBJ2-7; a weak D match, TRBD1 (5 bases). V was cut by 5 bases and J by 5 bases, with 17 bases left in between. Germline lookup yields CDR1 SGHRS and CDR2 YFSETQ. CDR3 length equals 14 residues.

This clonotype has just a few counts. This chain uses TRBV5-1 with TRBJ1-1; D perhaps matches TRBD1 (5 bases). V gave up 4 bases and J gave up 5 bases, with 15 bases separating them. Germline V gene sequence: CDR1 SGHRS, CDR2 YFSETQ. There are 14 residues in the CDR3. The CDR3 here is CASSPDARGTEAFF. The CDR3 coding sequence is TGCGCCAGCAGCCCCGATGCGAGGGGTACTGAAGCTTTCTTT.

This clonotype was seen more than once but under ten times. The chain carries TRBV5-1 and TRBJ2-5, with 7 positions matching TRBD2. The germline CDR1 and CDR2 sequences are SGHRS and YFSETQ. There are 17 residues in the CDR3. J lost 5 bases, V lost 0 bases, and 13 bases had no gene match. The CDR3 loop reads CASSLAESGGRGETQYF. The CDR3, as DNA: TGCGCCAGCAGCTTGGCCGAGTCTGGCGGGAGAGGGGAGACCCAGTACTTC.

The chain links TRBV5-1 to TRBJ2-3; 10 bases are a match to TRBD2. J was trimmed by 3 bases and V by 4 bases; bases with no gene match: 8. Germline CDR1 is SGHRS and CDR2 is YFSETQ. CDR3 length: 16 amino acids. The CDR3 sequence: CASSTLAGVGTDTQYF. CDR3 DNA sequence: TGCGCCAGCAGCACGCTAGCGGGAGTCGGAACAGATACGCAGTATTTT. Looking up the rest from reference TRBV5-1 and TRBJ2-3 gives the full variable domain: KAGVTQTPRYLIKTRGQQVTLSCSPISGHRSVSWYQQTPGQGLQFLFEYFSETQRNKGNFPGRFSGRQFSNSRSEMNVSTLELGDSALYLCASSTLAGVGTDTQYFGPGTRLTVL.

This clonotype was detected only a few times. The chain links TRBV21-1 to TRBJ2-3; the table's TRBD2 call for D was not verified on the DNA. TRBV21-1 is a known pseudogene. The CDR3 is 18 residues long. The CDR3 DNA is TGTGCCAGCACCCCGGGCTGCGGGAGGGAAACTAGCACAGATACGCAGTATTTT. Translated, it gives CASTPGCGRETSTDTQYF.

V gene TRBV5-1 combines with J gene TRBJ2-3; D is unclear. The CDR3 is 16 amino acids. Trimming left V 0 bases short and J 0 bases short, with 11 bases between. CDR1 and CDR2 from the germline V gene are SGHRS and YFSETQ. The chain's CDR3 is CASSLASRISTDTQYF. CDR3 coding DNA: TGCGCCAGCAGCTTGGCCTCGCGGATCAGCACAGATACGCAGTATTTT.

The rearrangement uses TRBV27 and TRBJ2-1; D is uncertain. This CDR3 has 12 residues. The ends were cut back, 3 bases at V and 8 bases at J, with 8 bases in the middle. CDR1 and CDR2 from the germline V gene are MNHEY and SMNVEV (reference sequence). For the CDR3, the DNA is TGTGCCAGCAGTTTCTTTGGGGATGAGCAGTTCTTC. As protein: CASSFFGDEQFF.

The chain employs TRBV12-3 or TRBV12-4 and TRBJ2-1; maybe TRBD2 (6 bases). The CDR3 length is 11 residues. V was clipped by 8 bases and J by 8 bases, with 10 bases between them. CDR3 protein: CASGGLDEQFF. The CDR3 bases are TGTGCCAGCGGGGGACTGGATGAGCAGTTCTTC.

This clonotype was counted between two and nine times. The chain joins TRBV20-1 to TRBJ2-1; TRBD2 aligns across 8 bases. Trimming took 2 bases from V and 9 from J; bases not matched to a gene: 9. The CDR3 sequence is 14 residues long. Germline loops: CDR1 DFQATT, CDR2 SNEGSKA (reference sequence). CDR3 DNA: TGCAGTGCTAGACCGGGACTAGGTAATTCTGAGCAGTTCTTC. Protein sequence: CSARPGLGNSEQFF.

In this sample, this clonotype turned up a few times. The V gene is TRBV14, the J gene TRBJ2-7; maybe TRBD1 (6 bases). V dropped 4 bases and J dropped 0 bases, with 16 bases sitting between them. Germline V lookup: CDR1 SGHDN, CDR2 FVKESK. The length of the CDR3 is 16 residues. Written as DNA, the CDR3 is TGTGCCAGCAGCCGCGGACAGACCCTAAGCTCCTACGAGCAGTACTTC. Protein: CASSRGQTLSSYEQYF.

This chain links TRBV7-9 with TRBJ2-2; either TRBD1 or TRBD2 may supply D (5 bases each). This CDR3 is built from 16 residues. Per germline, CDR1 SEHNR and CDR2 FQNEAQ (reference sequence). The ends were cut back, 0 bases at V and 0 bases at J, with 8 bases in the middle. This chain's CDR3 is CASSLAGDSNTGELFF. CDR3 nucleotide sequence: TGTGCCAGCAGCTTAGCGGGGGATTCGAACACCGGGGAGCTGTTTTTT.